Listed below are T cell receptor beta chains from one sample, sequenced in a study of T cell repertoires in cytomegalovirus infection. One entry per CDR3 protein results from TCRdb running MiXCR on the reads. The table lists roughly 990,000 distinct CDR3 sequences, 30% to 40% of them singletons. Antigens for these TCRs are unknown. The source material was cultured CD8+ T cells from PBMCs, sampled from culture after CMV antigen stimulation. Source of these receptors: a human donor in good health (CMV status not recorded). Some clones in this sample may be carry-over from other donors' samples. Each CDR3 is given with its conserved first and last residue. The D gene is left open where the match is weak. Some rows have no size entry. The others give once, few or many, or a class for an expanded clone.

TRBD2	TRBV19	-	TRBJ2-1	TGTGCCAGTAGTATGGGACTAGCGGGGGTCCCGGGTGAGCAGTTCTTC	CASSMGLAGVPGEQFF
TRBD2	TRBV7-6	-	TRBJ2-5	TGTGCCAGCAGCTTAGGTACTAGCGGGGGATTACAAGAGACCCAGTACTTC	CASSLGTSGGLQETQYF
TRBD2	TRBV6-1	few	TRBJ2-2	TGTGCCAGCAGTTACCCCATTACAGCGGGGGCCATAGAAGAGGAGCTGTTTTTT	CASSYPITAGAIEEELFF
TRBD2	TRBV7-9	few	TRBJ2-1	TGTGCCAGCAGCCACCCCGGGACTAGCTTGAATGAGCAGTTCTTC	CASSHPGTSLNEQFF
TRBD2	TRBV20-1	-	TRBJ2-1	TGCAGTGCTAGCCCGAGAGCGGGGGGGTTCTACAATGAGCAGTTCTTC	CSASPRAGGFYNEQFF
-	TRBV6-5	-	TRBJ1-5	TGTGCCAGCAGTTACTCGTCGGGGGACAATAGCAATCAGCCCCAGCATTTT	CASSYSSGDNSNQPQHF
TRBD1	TRBV7-2	many	TRBJ1-2	TGTGCCAGCAGCTTAGACGTAGGGGGCTACTATGGCTACACCTTC	CASSLDVGGYYGYTF
-	TRBV20-1	-	TRBJ2-1	TGCAGTGCTAGAGAAACAGGGAGGGGGGCATACAATGAGCAGTTCTTC	CSARETGRGAYNEQFF
TRBD1	TRBV19	-	TRBJ1-5	TGTGCCAGTACTGGGGACAGGTATAGCAATCAGCCCCAGCATTTT	CASTGDRYSNQPQHF
TRBD1	TRBV7-9	-	TRBJ2-1	TGTGCCAGCAGCTTAGGGGGACAGGGGGCCTATGAGCAGTTCTTC	CASSLGGQGAYEQFF
TRBD1	TRBV27	few	TRBJ1-6	TGTGCCAGCAGTATAAACCGGGACAGGCGGTCACCCCTCCACTTT	CASSINRDRRSPLHF
-	TRBV9	-	TRBJ1-4	TGTGCCAGCAGCGCGGAATTAGGGGGGGTGGATGAAAAACTGTTTTTT	CASSAELGGVDEKLFF
-	TRBV7-9	-	TRBJ1-5	TGTGCCAGCAGCGAAGAGACATTGGGGTCGGGGCAGCCCCAGCATTTT	CASSEETLGSGQPQHF
TRBD1	TRBV5-1	-	TRBJ2-1	TGCGCCAGCCGGGACAGGGAGAGTTACAATGAGCAGTTCTTC	CASRDRESYNEQFF
-	TRBV2	-	TRBJ2-2	TGTGCCAGCTCCCTGGGGGCTGGCACCGGGGAGCTGTTTTTT	CASSLGAGTGELFF
-	TRBV7-9	-	TRBJ1-2	TGTGCCAGCAGCCAATCTGACAGAATCTATGGCTACACCTTC	CASSQSDRIYGYTF
-	TRBV7-3	few	TRBJ1-2	TGTGCCAGCAGCTTATCTGGCCCTCCCTATGGCTACACCTTC	CASSLSGPPYGYTF
-	TRBV7-9	many	TRBJ1-4	TGTGCCAGCAGCCCGGCAGGGAGTGAAAAACTGTTTTTT	CASSPAGSEKLFF
-	TRBV15	-	TRBJ2-3	TGTGCCACCAGCAGAGATCTCGGGGTCACAGATACGCAGTATTTT	CATSRDLGVTDTQYF
-	TRBV7-8	-	TRBJ2-3	TGTGCCAGCAGCTGGCGTCTCCCAGATACGCAGTATTTT	CASSWRLPDTQYF
TRBD1	TRBV20-1	-	TRBJ1-2	TGCAGTGCCACAGGGGAAGGTGGCTACACCTTC	CSATGEGGYTF
TRBD2	TRBV6-5	few	TRBJ2-5	TGTGCCAGCAGTTACCGGGAGGGCTGGGAGACCCAGTACTTC	CASSYREGWETQYF
-	TRBV28	few	TRBJ2-5	TGTGCCAGCAGTTTAGTGCTAGCAAGGGGGGAGACCCAGTACTTC	CASSLVLARGETQYF
TRBD2	TRBV20-1	-	TRBJ2-1	TGCAGTGCCGGGGGGAGGGACGCATACAATGAGCAGTTCTTC	CSAGGRDAYNEQFF
-	TRBV12-3/TRBV12-4	-	TRBJ2-5	TGTGCCAGCACCCTTACCGGGACGGTAGAGACCCAGTACTTC	CASTLTGTVETQYF
TRBD1	TRBV27	few	TRBJ1-5	TGTGCCAGCAGTTTAACCGGGACAGGCTATCAGCCCCAGCATTTT	CASSLTGTGYQPQHF
-	TRBV27	-	TRBJ2-3	TGTGCCAGCAGTCCCTACCCGACAGAATACACAGATACGCAGTATTTT	CASSPYPTEYTDTQYF
-	TRBV27	-	TRBJ1-4	TGTGCCAGCAGGGACTGGGGTGAGGAAAAACTGTTTTTT	CASRDWGEEKLFF
-	TRBV4-1	-	TRBJ2-1	TGCGCCAGCAGCCAAGAGGACCTGTCGAGCTCCTACAATGAGCAGTTCTTC	CASSQEDLSSSYNEQFF
-	TRBV7-9	-	TRBJ2-5	TGTGCCAGCAGTTTGGGCGTCAGGCAAGAGACCCAGTACTTC	CASSLGVRQETQYF
-	TRBV10-3	-	TRBJ2-3	TGTGCCATCAGTGAACGGGGACCGCGGGGAGGAGATACGCAGTATTTT	CAISERGPRGGDTQYF
TRBD1	TRBV4-1	few	TRBJ2-2	TGCGCCAGCAGCCAAGGGAGCTGGACAGGGGGAATTGCGCTGTTTTTT	CASSQGSWTGGIALFF
TRBD2	TRBV4-3	-	TRBJ2-1	TGCGCCAGCAGCCAAGATCTGGCGGGGGGGCGAAATGAGCAGTTCTTC	CASSQDLAGGRNEQFF
TRBD1	TRBV7-9	once	TRBJ1-1	TGTGCCAACAGCCTACAGGGGTACACTGAAGCTTTCTTT	CANSLQGYTEAFF
-	TRBV27	-	TRBJ1-2	TGTGCCAGCAGTTTATCGTGGACAAACTATGGCTACACCTTC	CASSLSWTNYGYTF
-	TRBV7-6	many	TRBJ2-1	TGTGCCAGCAGCTTGGGGGCGTTTGAAAGCTCCTACAATGAGCAGTTCTTC	CASSLGAFESSYNEQFF
-	TRBV5-1	few	TRBJ1-6	TGCGCCAGCAGCTTGGACCTGGGGAGGGTGGGCTCACCCCTCCACTTT	CASSLDLGRVGSPLHF
-	TRBV6-6	few	TRBJ2-2	TGTGCCAGCAAAGGAGGCTCAACTAACACCGGGGAGCTGTTTTTT	CASKGGSTNTGELFF
TRBD1	TRBV4-1	few	TRBJ1-2	TGCGCCAGCAGCCAGGTTGACAGGGTGTATGGCTACACCTTC	CASSQVDRVYGYTF
-	TRBV27	-	TRBJ2-2	TGTGCCAGCAGTCCCCGACAGGTTAACACCGGGGAGCTGTTTTTT	CASSPRQVNTGELFF
-	TRBV6-2/TRBV6-3	-	TRBJ1-1	TGTGCCAGCAGTTATCCGTGGGGGGACACTGAAGCTTTCTTT	CASSYPWGDTEAFF
-	TRBV6-2/TRBV6-3	many	TRBJ1-1	TGTGCCAGCACCCTTTTAATGAACACTGAAGCTTTCTTT	CASTLLMNTEAFF
TRBD2	TRBV7-3	-	TRBJ2-5	TGTGCCAGCAGCTCCCACGCGGGGGAAGAGACCCAGTACTTC	CASSSHAGEETQYF
-	TRBV6-5	-	TRBJ2-3	TGTGCCAGCAGTTATTCGCCCGACCTCCCAGATACGCAGTATTTT	CASSYSPDLPDTQYF
TRBD2	TRBV4-1	-	TRBJ2-3	TGCGCCAGCAGCCAAGCGGGGCTAGCGGGGGGGCCCCGGAATACGCAGTATTTT	CASSQAGLAGGPRNTQYF
TRBD2	TRBV20-1	many	TRBJ2-5	TGCAGTGCTGGGGGGGCGCGGGGGGCCTCTCAAGAGACCCAGTACTTC	CSAGGARGASQETQYF
TRBD2	TRBV19	-	TRBJ2-1	TGTGCCAGTAGGGGGCTAGCGGGGGAAAATGAGCAGTTCTTC	CASRGLAGENEQFF
-	TRBV7-9	-	TRBJ2-3	TGTGCCAGCAGGGCCATTTCGGTCGCAGATACGCAGTATTTT	CASRAISVADTQYF
-	TRBV10-1	-	TRBJ1-1	TGCGCCAGCAGTGACACGGACACTGAAGCTTTCTTT	CASSDTDTEAFF
-	TRBV10-3	many	TRBJ1-2	TGTGCCATCAGTGAGCTACAGGTTAGCTATGGCTACACCTTC	CAISELQVSYGYTF
-	TRBV7-8	many	TRBJ1-2	TGTGCCAGCAGTTCCCCCGGCGGGCGGACCTATGGCTACACCTTC	CASSSPGGRTYGYTF
TRBD1	TRBV29-1	few	TRBJ1-3	TGCAGCGTTGAACTCTTTGGGACAGGGTCCGGAAACACCATATATTTT	CSVELFGTGSGNTIYF
-	TRBV7-2	many	TRBJ2-7	TGTGCCAGCAGCTTTACTTCCTACGAGCAGTACTTC	CASSFTSYEQYF
TRBD2	TRBV9	-	TRBJ2-3	TGTGCCAGCAGCCCTCGGGGCGGGGGGGCGGATACGCAGTATTTT	CASSPRGGGADTQYF
TRBD2	TRBV20-1	-	TRBJ2-1	TGCAGTGCTAGGCGGCAGCTACTAGCGGGCTTATACAATGAGCAGTTCTTC	CSARRQLLAGLYNEQFF
-	TRBV7-9	many	TRBJ2-1	TGTGCCAGCAGCTTAGAGGACTCCCGCTTTGACAATGAGCAGTTCTTC	CASSLEDSRFDNEQFF
-	TRBV5-8	once	TRBJ1-1	TGTGCCAGCACCCTCGCGGGGGTCGCTGAAGCTTTCTTT	CASTLAGVAEAFF
TRBD1	TRBV7-9	-	TRBJ2-1	TGTGCCAGCAGCATACAGGGGATGAATGAGCAGTTCTTC	CASSIQGMNEQFF